This is a list of T cell receptor beta chains from one sample in a study of graft-versus-host responses after intestinal transplantation. TCRdb's table, derived via immunoSEQ multiplex PCR, lists solely in-frame clones and lacks some. The sample lists 100,000 or so clones, 92% occurring once. Which antigens these TCRs recognize remains unknown. The sequencing used unstimulated CD4+ T cells sorted from spleen or lymph node cells, collected before intestinal transplant. These receptors originate from a human donor who received an intestinal transplant. The CDR3 runs from the conserved cysteine through the conserved F or W. D genes are given only for firm matches. Rows give clone size only sometimes, using once, few, many, or a class for an expanded clone.

CASSQDLPGDNTEAFF,TGCGCCAGCAGCCAAGACCTCCCGGGAGATAACACTGAAGCTTTCTTT,TRBJ1-1,-,-,TRBV4-3
CSPRDRAYEQYF,TGCAGCCCCAGGGACAGAGCCTACGAGCAGTACTTC,TRBJ2-7,TRBD1,-,TRBV29-1
CASSYSMWGRDSPLHF,TGTGCCAGCAGTTACTCAATGTGGGGGAGGGATTCACCCCTCCACTTT,TRBJ1-6,-,-,TRBV6-5
CASITRVPSYEQYF,TGTGCCAGCATAACCAGGGTCCCGTCCTACGAGCAGTACTTC,TRBJ2-7,-,-,TRBV27
CASSYSQGTDTQYF,TGTGCCAGCAGTTACTCCCAGGGCACAGATACGCAGTATTTT,TRBJ2-3,-,-,TRBV6-5
CASSPRGNTEAFF,TGTGCCAGCTCACCACGCGGGAACACTGAAGCTTTCTTT,TRBJ1-1,-,-,TRBV18
CASSQGPGQPYGYTF,TGCGCCAGCAGCCAAGGCCCGGGACAGCCTTATGGCTACACCTTC,TRBJ1-2,TRBD1,-,TRBV4-3
CASSPRSDSTGEQYF,TGTGCCAGCAGCCCGAGGTCGGACTCCACTGGGGAGCAGTACTTC,TRBJ2-5,-,-,TRBV5-4
CASSLAGSYEQYF,TGTGCCAGCAGCTTAGCGGGTTCCTACGAGCAGTACTTC,TRBJ2-7,-,-,TRBV5-4
CASSAGQQETQYF,TGTGCCAGCTCAGCGGGACAGCAAGAGACCCAGTACTTC,TRBJ2-5,-,-,TRBV18
CASSPRSGDTQYF,TGCGCCAGCAGCCCAAGGTCGGGAGATACGCAGTATTTT,TRBJ2-3,-,-,TRBV4-3
CASSSGLYTGELFF,TGTGCCAGCAGCTCCGGACTGTACACCGGGGAGCTGTTTTTT,TRBJ2-2,-,-,TRBV11-2
CASSLPAGQETQYF,TGTGCCAGCAGCTTGCCAGCAGGACAAGAGACCCAGTACTTC,TRBJ2-5,-,-,TRBV5-4
CASSLRSVGGTLIYNEQFF,TGTGCCAGCAGCTTAAGATCAGTAGGGGGTACCCTAATTTACAATGAGCAGTTCTTC,TRBJ2-1,-,-,TRBV7-8
CASSPFPGQGLYNEQFF,TGTGCCAGCTCACCGTTCCCGGGACAGGGGCTCTACAATGAGCAGTTCTTC,TRBJ2-1,TRBD1,-,TRBV18
CSASGTDTQYF,TGCAGTGCTAGCGGCACAGATACGCAGTATTTT,TRBJ2-3,-,-,TRBV20-1
CSVERQGAYEQYF,TGCAGCGTTGAAAGACAGGGGGCCTACGAGCAGTACTTC,TRBJ2-7,TRBD1,-,TRBV29-1
CASSLWSEQYF,TGTGCCAGCAGTTTATGGAGCGAGCAGTACTTC,TRBJ2-7,-,-,TRBV28
CASSPGTGLVNEQFF,TGTGCCAGTAGCCCCGGGACAGGGTTAGTCAATGAGCAGTTCTTC,TRBJ2-1,TRBD1,-,TRBV19
CASSVTPRGITEAFF,TGTGCCAGCAGTGTTACCCCGCGGGGCATCACTGAAGCTTTCTTT,TRBJ1-1,-,-,TRBV27
CAWSAFGQPQHF,TGTGCCTGGAGTGCTTTCGGGCAGCCCCAGCATTTT,TRBJ1-5,-,-,TRBV30
CAWSVSTGARSNGYTF,TGTGCCTGGAGTGTTTCGACAGGGGCGAGATCTAATGGCTACACCTTC,TRBJ1-2,TRBD1,-,TRBV30
CASSLHITSGGEETQYF,TGTGCCAGCAGCTTGCACATAACTAGCGGGGGAGAGGAGACCCAGTACTTC,TRBJ2-5,TRBD2,-,TRBV5-6
CATSRVVAGNIYTF,TGTGCCACCAGCAGGGTTGTGGCAGGGAATATCTACACCTTC,TRBJ1-2,-,-,TRBV15
CASSLTGGTYEQYF,TGTGCCAGCAGCTTAACAGGGGGAACCTACGAGCAGTACTTC,TRBJ2-7,TRBD1,-,TRBV7-2
CASSLAHRAGNTIYF,TGCGCCAGCAGCTTGGCCCACAGGGCGGGAAACACCATATATTTT,TRBJ1-3,-,-,TRBV5-1
CASSTQGGYTF,TGTGCCAGCAGTACTCAGGGTGGCTACACCTTC,TRBJ1-2,-,once,TRBV6-5
CASSPPRDRENYGYTF,TGTGCCAGCTCACCACCTAGGGACAGAGAGAACTATGGCTACACCTTC,TRBJ1-2,TRBD1,-,TRBV18
CASSLFPGNTDTQYF,TGCGCCAGCAGCTTGTTCCCGGGAAACACAGATACGCAGTATTTT,TRBJ2-3,-,-,TRBV5-1
CASSAGTSNNEQFF,TGTGCCAGTAGTGCCGGGACTAGTAACAATGAGCAGTTCTTC,TRBJ2-1,TRBD2,-,TRBV19
CASNPGDRQITFF,TGTGCCAGCAACCCAGGGGACAGGCAGATTACTTTCTTT,TRBJ1-1,TRBD1,-,TRBV4-2
CASSFTADGTEAFF,TGCGCCAGCAGCTTTACAGCTGATGGCACTGAAGCTTTCTTT,TRBJ1-1,-,-,TRBV5-1